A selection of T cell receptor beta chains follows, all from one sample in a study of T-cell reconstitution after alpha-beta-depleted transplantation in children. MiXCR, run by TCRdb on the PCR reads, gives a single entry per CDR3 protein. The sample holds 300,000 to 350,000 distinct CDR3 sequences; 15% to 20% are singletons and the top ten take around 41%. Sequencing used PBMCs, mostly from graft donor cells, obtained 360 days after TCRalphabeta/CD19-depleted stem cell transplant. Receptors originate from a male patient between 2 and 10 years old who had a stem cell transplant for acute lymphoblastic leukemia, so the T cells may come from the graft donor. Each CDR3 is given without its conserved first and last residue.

CDR3aa: SVAGASGTGGPGEF
v_gene: TRBV29-1

CDR3aa: ASSLYTATEAF
v_gene: TRBV12-3/TRBV12-4

CDR3aa: ASSFSTSSYNEQF
v_gene: TRBV7-9

CDR3aa: ASSLSGQGSGEQY
v_gene: TRBV5-1

CDR3aa: ASSWTGEGTQY
v_gene: TRBV11-3

CDR3aa: ASRIQGESNYGYT
v_gene: TRBV25-1

CDR3aa: ASSTPSGSHEQF
v_gene: TRBV18

CDR3aa: ASSVSWVNEQF
v_gene: TRBV9

CDR3aa: AIRPGTGRGSYEQY
v_gene: TRBV12-3/TRBV12-4

CDR3aa: SAGDRDYGYT
v_gene: TRBV20-1

CDR3aa: ASSLGKLAETQY
v_gene: TRBV12-3/TRBV12-4

CDR3aa: ASTTGRPSGNTIY
v_gene: TRBV28

CDR3aa: SVEKGPAAPYGYT
v_gene: TRBV29-1

CDR3aa: ASSLEGRDSGTQY
v_gene: TRBV5-1

CDR3aa: ASSLGPTQY
v_gene: TRBV12-3/TRBV12-4

CDR3aa: ASSSPTGPYEQY
v_gene: TRBV28

CDR3aa: ASSLARARQY
v_gene: TRBV7-9

CDR3aa: ASSATGLAGNQRDTQY
v_gene: TRBV9

CDR3aa: ASSLRSLREQY
v_gene: TRBV28

CDR3aa: ATSRAPFYEQY
v_gene: TRBV15

CDR3aa: ASSLYTGPPAYEQY
v_gene: TRBV27

CDR3aa: SAERENRWEQY
v_gene: TRBV20-1

CDR3aa: SVELTYGQGYEQY
v_gene: TRBV29-1

CDR3aa: ASSQEPGDTQY
v_gene: TRBV4-2

CDR3aa: ASSLWGGGYEKLF
v_gene: TRBV12-3/TRBV12-4

CDR3aa: ASSLEWTGRETQY
v_gene: TRBV5-1

CDR3aa: ASTGQGSSDTQY
v_gene: TRBV6-2/TRBV6-3

CDR3aa: SVVPPAETQY
v_gene: TRBV29-1

CDR3aa: ASRPGLITDTQY
v_gene: TRBV12-3/TRBV12-4

CDR3aa: ASSQVQVGGTDTQY
v_gene: TRBV4-3

CDR3aa: SVVSSGYNEQF
v_gene: TRBV29-1

CDR3aa: SARVAGTQETQY
v_gene: TRBV20-1

CDR3aa: SVEGHANEQF
v_gene: TRBV29-1

CDR3aa: ASSFELAGGLQETQY
v_gene: TRBV28

CDR3aa: ASSQELSWEGRGNEQF
v_gene: TRBV4-2

CDR3aa: AISEGRDAGYEQY
v_gene: TRBV10-3

CDR3aa: ATSDLTSGTDTQY
v_gene: TRBV24-1

CDR3aa: ASRKLRRLAGVAKLTDTQY
v_gene: TRBV6-1

CDR3aa: SGSPSYNEQF
v_gene: TRBV29-1

CDR3aa: ASSKDRGTDTQY
v_gene: TRBV7-9

CDR3aa: ASSLTHPGRETGELF
v_gene: TRBV12-3/TRBV12-4

CDR3aa: ASSETGGSFYGYT
v_gene: TRBV3-1

CDR3aa: ASSLNIEETQY
v_gene: TRBV5-1

CDR3aa: ASSTPVPGGNIQY
v_gene: TRBV9

CDR3aa: ASRRGLTGELF
v_gene: TRBV28

CDR3aa: ASSRGTAYEQY
v_gene: TRBV18

CDR3aa: SARDRTGGDTQY
v_gene: TRBV20-1

CDR3aa: ASSLPDNLRVHQPQH
v_gene: TRBV12-3/TRBV12-4

CDR3aa: ASRDLGTGENIQY
v_gene: TRBV12-3/TRBV12-4

CDR3aa: ASSPTRGSYNEQF
v_gene: TRBV12-3/TRBV12-4

CDR3aa: ASSLGAGVRDLH
v_gene: TRBV27

CDR3aa: ASSMGNRGHSPLH
v_gene: TRBV19

CDR3aa: ASSDASGSGEQY
v_gene: TRBV5-1

CDR3aa: ASRQTGSRSYEQY
v_gene: TRBV12-3/TRBV12-4